This T cell receptor (beta chain) came from a study of T cells in Graves' hyperthyroidism and ophthalmopathy (dated by TCRdb to about 2019). For the wider study: Peripheral blood was sampled at the time of initial diagnosis, prior to any treatment. TCR V-J signatures able to tell the groups apart were searched for in a discovery cohort of more than 90 patients, of whom fewer than 45 had Graves' ophthalmopathy and roughly 58 had stable Graves' hyperthyroidism. Thyroid tissue and blood T-cell repertoires from roughly 6 Graves' hyperthyroidism patients were also compared in the study. For training and testing, the 95 to 100 patients in the discovery cohort were randomly divided in a 7:3 ratio. The paper describes TCR Vbeta CDR3 sequencing of fewer than 150 peripheral blood samples, made up of under 50 ophthalmopathy patients, approximately 76 hyperthyroidism patients and some 17 progressor patients. Prospective prediction of ophthalmopathy was tested in an independent validation cohort consisting of 18 to 20 hyperthyroidism patients and some 17 patients who later progressed to ophthalmopathy. Following sampling, methimazole starting at 30 mg daily was given to hyperthyroidism patients, and high-dose intravenous methylprednisolone was given to ophthalmopathy patients.

What the work shows at the level of the full study, not this receptor alone: Most expanded thyroid clonotypes (frequency above 0.001) were also found in blood, which suggests that blood repertoires may mirror thyroid immune responses. In cross-validation, a model built on a 13 V-J signature told ophthalmopathy apart from stable hyperthyroidism with roughly 87% sensitivity and approximately 84% specificity, and in testing the same model reached 80%/75%. In validation, progression to ophthalmopathy was predicted by the model with roughly 71% sensitivity and roughly 76% specificity, a median of roughly 6.4 months before onset. Sample size was not statistically predetermined, and investigators were not blinded to group allocation.

Amplification of TCR beta CDR3 regions was carried out from RNA transcripts. The first round of RT-PCR for the TCR CDR3 was performed with the HTBI primer set and the Qiagen OneStep RT-PCR kit. The libraries were constructed in a second round of multiplex PCR and then size-selected and purified. The libraries were sequenced on an Illumina HiSeq2000 using paired-end 100 bp reads. The published analysis was carried out like this. SOAPnuke was used to process the raw data, throwing out any read that contained adapters or uncalled bases, had a mean Phred below 15, or lacked an exact constant-primer or identifier match. COPE v1.2.5 was used to merge high-quality paired reads, and clonotypes were defined as unique nucleotide sequences. MiTCR v1.1 was used to align the clonotypes against IMGT TRBV, TRBD and TRBJ reference segments. Only V-J combinations with frequency above 0.0001, covering about 99% of repertoires, were analysed. A TCS score was defined as the ratio of F50 (clonal expansion) to E x V (chaos), with BLOSUM62-based TCRdist applied between CDR3 peptides within each V-J. Welch's t-statistics and random forest reduced approximately 520 V-J features to 10 to 15, which were used in a naive Bayes classifier (R e1071). TCRdb itself trimmed the public reads at Q25 with fastp, ran MiXCR and retained productive beta chains. A single entry per CDR3 protein holds the most common genes and DNA from its merged rows. The V and J calls were determined by TCRdb, not by the authors. The sample table lists about 290,000 distinct CDR3 sequences, 16% of them with a count of one. The ten largest clones add up to around 33% of the sample.

This clonotype was recorded many times. This receptor's antigen is unknown. No much larger clonotype is one base removed from it; base qualities were not supplied. Graves' hyperthyroidism was defined as stable when no progression to ophthalmopathy occurred over 18 months of follow-up. Hyperthyroidism patients were newly diagnosed, had a disease duration of under 2 months, and were aged 18 to 65 years. Any patient with an uncontrolled infection, another autoimmune disease, pregnancy or lactation was excluded. Diagnoses were based on clinical symptoms, serum thyroxine and TRAb, thyroid ultrasound and orbital computed tomography. PBMCs were separated from roughly 10 ml of fresh peripheral blood using Ficoll-Paque density gradient centrifugation. Trizol reagent was used to extract total RNA, and RNA quality was then checked on an Agilent 2100 Bioanalyzer. Sample: blood. The sequence was obtained from a man between 25 and 39 years old with Graves' hyperthyroidism.

CDR3 reads: CASSLTGRDEQYF. The sequence in DNA is TGCGCCAGCAGCTTGACAGGAAGAGACGAGCAGTACTTC. This chain is built from TRBV5-1 and TRBJ2-7; a tentative D match to TRBD1 spans 5 bases. At the junction V is shortened by 1 base and J by 5 bases, with 10 bases in between. Measured from the cysteine to the phenylalanine, the CDR3 is 13 residues long. The entry retains the CDR3 DNA only, 39 bases that are in frame from base 1. Looking up the germline V gene yields CDR1 SGHRS and CDR2 YFSETQ.